What follows describes a single TCR beta chain. Its antigen is still unknown. The sample holds no much larger clone one base away, and base qualities are not on file. Trimming takes 3 bases off V and 3 bases off J; junction bases not matched to a gene: 10. The germline V gene (reference sequence) supplies CDR1 SGHNT and CDR2 YYREEE. The CDR3 sequence holds 17 residues, the cysteine and phenylalanine included. The read is trimmed to its CDR3 DNA, 51 bases read in frame from base 1. Whole blood was collected in K2EDTA tubes by collaborating institutions according to the institutions' own protocols. For TCRbeta analysis, collaborators shipped samples in one of three forms: frozen whole blood, isolated PBMCs, or DNA extracted from either of those sample types. TCRbeta CDR3 regions were amplified from genomic DNA by means of the immunoSEQ Assay, a bias-controlled multiplex PCR. From the authors' description of their analysis: Within the assay, amplification of reference gene primers was used to estimate how many nucleated cells each sample contained. To quantify the absolute abundance of each unique TCRbeta CDR3 rearrangement, sequence reads were collapsed and filtered. For each sample, productive Simpson clonality was calculated as the square root of Simpson's diversity index across productive rearrangements. Here the immuneACCESS table is served through TCRdb, limited to in-frame sequences with V and J called. Missing clones are a known gap in these copies; in checked studies unresolved V genes cover under half, and the rest lacks a known reason. V and J calls and clone size are copied from that table; D and trimming were computed from the DNA. Counted in this sample were some 170,000 clones; approximately 80% of them appeared once. The ten largest clones add up to 8% to 9.5% of the sample.

This sample was taken from a study of blood T cell repertoires in COVID-19 (dated by TCRdb to the early 2020s). Study-level background: The collaborator samples originated in the United States, Italy and Spain and spanned the acute and convalescent phases of COVID-19. The material from the prospective study consisted of cDNA or gDNA derived from T cells, B-cell-depleted T cells, or PBMCs. Subjects who had been exposed to COVID-19, were actively infected with it, or had recovered from it provided the deeply sampled blood TCRbeta repertoires that made up the dataset. A freely available public database, intended as a resource for researchers studying the immune response to SARS-CoV-2, is where the repertoires were released. The samples were drawn from two sources: the first 160 participants of the ongoing ImmuneRACE study, and about 1,300 subjects contributed by 6 global collaborators. Nearly every sample came with metadata listing a de-identified subject ID, COVID-19 status, age in years and sex. Where available, HLA class I and class II types were obtained from metadata supplied by the sample provider rather than from assay-based typing. General study outcomes and caveats: The quantity of clinical and demographic metadata differed by source and by participant and was supplied without curation.

Sequenced: peripheral blood. This receptor chain uses TRBV5-4 and TRBJ2-3; TRBD2 fits 10 bases in the junction. This clonotype was obtained from a woman aged 80 or over with active or convalescent COVID-19. The sequence in DNA is TGTGCCAGCAGCTCCCTAGCGGGGGCCCGGGGGACAGATACGCAGTATTTT. Translated, this gives CASSSLAGARGTDTQYF. Outside the CDR3, residues come from the reference TRBV5-4 and TRBJ2-3 proteins, so the full variable domain is: ETGVTQSPTHLIKTRGQQVTLRCSSQSGHNTVSWYQQALGQGPQFIFQYYREEENGRGNFPPRFSGLQFPNYSSELNVNALELDDSALYLCASSSLAGARGTDTQYFGPGTRLTVL.